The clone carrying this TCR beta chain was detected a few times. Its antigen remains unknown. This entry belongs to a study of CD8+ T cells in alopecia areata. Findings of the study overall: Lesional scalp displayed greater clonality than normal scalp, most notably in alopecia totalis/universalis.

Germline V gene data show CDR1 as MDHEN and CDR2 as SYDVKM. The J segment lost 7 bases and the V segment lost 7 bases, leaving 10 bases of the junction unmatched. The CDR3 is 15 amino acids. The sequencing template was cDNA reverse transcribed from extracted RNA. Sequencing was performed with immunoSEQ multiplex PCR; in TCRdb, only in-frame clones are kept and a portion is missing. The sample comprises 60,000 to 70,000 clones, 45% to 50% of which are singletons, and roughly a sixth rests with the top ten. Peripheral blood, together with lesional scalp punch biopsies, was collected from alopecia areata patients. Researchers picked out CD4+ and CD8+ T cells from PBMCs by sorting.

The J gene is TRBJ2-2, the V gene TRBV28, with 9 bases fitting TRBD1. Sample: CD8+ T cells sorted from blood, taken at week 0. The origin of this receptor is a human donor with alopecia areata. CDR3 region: CASTLNRGQGGELFF. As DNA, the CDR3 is TGTGCCAGCACCCTTAACAGGGGGCAAGGCGGGGAGCTGTTTTTT.